Listed below are T cell receptor beta chains from one sample, sequenced in a study of cytomegalovirus exposure and HLA in healthy donors. The table came from immunoSEQ multiplex PCR; TCRdb's copy has only in-frame clones and leaves some out. The sample shows approximately 170,000 clones, around 78% of them seen only once. Sequenced material: PBMCs. The receptors originated from a female donor in good health and CMV-seronegative. CDR3s include the opening cysteine and the closing phenylalanine or tryptophan. The order of the fields is D gene, J gene, clone size, V gene, CDR3 DNA, CDR3 protein. D genes are given only for firm matches. For some rows the clone size is stated as once, few or many, or as a class when expanded; others skip it.

>-|TRBJ2-7|-|TRBV6-1
TGTGCCAGCAGACCCTCGGGGGGCCACGAGCAGTACTTC
CASRPSGGHEQYF
>TRBD2|TRBJ2-5|-|TRBV5-4
TGTGCCAGCAGTCAAATGGGACTAGAGCGAGAGACCCAGTACTTC
CASSQMGLERETQYF
>TRBD1|TRBJ1-6|-|TRBV19
TGTGCCAGTAGCCTACCGGACAGGGGAAATTCACCCCTCCACTTT
CASSLPDRGNSPLHF
>TRBD1|TRBJ2-5|-|TRBV18
TGTGCCAGCTCACCGGGACAGGGGCGGGGTGAGACCCAGTACTTC
CASSPGQGRGETQYF
>TRBD2|TRBJ2-7|-|TRBV9
TGTGCCAGCAGCCCCTGGACTAGCGGGAGGCCCTACGAGCAGTACTTC
CASSPWTSGRPYEQYF
>-|TRBJ1-3|-|TRBV19
TGTGCCAGTGGTCGTCCGGGCTCTGGAAACACCATATATTTT
CASGRPGSGNTIYF
>-|TRBJ2-3|-|TRBV30
TGTGCAGACTCCACGGGGGTTAGCACAGATACGCAGTATTTT
CADSTGVSTDTQYF
>-|TRBJ2-7|-|TRBV30
TGTGCCTGGAGTGTTGGGGACACCCGCTACGAGCAGTACTTC
CAWSVGDTRYEQYF
>-|TRBJ2-3|-|TRBV19
TGTGCCAGTAGTATGGATCGCGGGGCTGTGCAAGATACGCAGTATTTT
CASSMDRGAVQDTQYF
>-|TRBJ2-5|-|TRBV29-1
TGCAGCGTTGAATTGGGAGACCAAGAGACCCAGTACTTC
CSVELGDQETQYF
>-|TRBJ1-6|-|TRBV18
TGTGCCAGCTCACTCTCAGGGGATTGGAATTCACCCCTCCACTTT
CASSLSGDWNSPLHF
>TRBD1|TRBJ2-5|-|TRBV6-5
TGTGCCAGCAGACTGGGACAGGGCATAGAGACCCAGTACTTC
CASRLGQGIETQYF
>-|TRBJ1-2|-|TRBV30
TGTGCCGAGCGGGGGGCTCCAAATGGCTACACCTTC
CAERGAPNGYTF
>TRBD1|TRBJ1-2|-|TRBV5-6
TGTGCCAGCAGCACGGGGAATCGACAGGGAGGCTATGGCTACACCTTC
CASSTGNRQGGYGYTF
>TRBD2|TRBJ2-5|-|TRBV7-6
TGTGCCAGCAGCCCTCGGACTAGCGGGAGCCCAGAGACCCAGTACTTC
CASSPRTSGSPETQYF
>-|TRBJ1-4|-|TRBV7-2
TGTGCCAGCAGTCTACTATCCGGGACTTATAATGAAAAACTGTTTTTT
CASSLLSGTYNEKLFF
>-|TRBJ2-7|-|TRBV28
TGTGCCAGCAGTTTATCTACTGGGACTCATCCCTACGAGCAGTACTTC
CASSLSTGTHPYEQYF
>-|TRBJ2-7|-|TRBV30
TGTGCCTGGAGTGTAGAGGTTAGCGGATCATTCTACGAGCAGTACTTC
CAWSVEVSGSFYEQYF
>-|TRBJ1-1|-|TRBV27
TGTGCCAGCAGGGCTACTGGTGCGGCTGAAGCTTTCTTT
CASRATGAAEAFF
>TRBD1|TRBJ1-2|once|TRBV5-4
TGTGCCAGCAGCCGGGACAGGGGAGTCTATGGCTACACCTTC
CASSRDRGVYGYTF
>-|TRBJ1-2|once|TRBV6-5
TGTGCCAGCAGTTACCGGGGGGACAATAACTATGGCTACACCTTC
CASSYRGDNNYGYTF
>-|TRBJ1-6|-|TRBV29-1
TGCAGCGTGGGGATCGGAGGGTCCTTCTATAATTCACCCCTCCACTTT
CSVGIGGSFYNSPLHF
>-|TRBJ1-4|-|TRBV4-3
TGCGCCAGCAGCCAAGGCCAGGGGATGGGCACAACTAATGAAAAACTGTTTTTT
CASSQGQGMGTTNEKLFF
>-|TRBJ1-3|-|TRBV5-1
TGCGCCAGCAGCTTCGCCCCCGGTGGAAACACCATATATTTT
CASSFAPGGNTIYF
>-|TRBJ1-5|-|TRBV27
TGTGCCAGCAGGGCGGACAGTCGTTATAGCAATCAGCCCCAGCATTTT
CASRADSRYSNQPQHF
>-|TRBJ2-1|-|TRBV6-5
TGTGCCAGCAGGCGCTCCGGGGTAAATGAGCAGTTCTTC
CASRRSGVNEQFF
>TRBD1|TRBJ2-4|few|TRBV25-1
TGTGCCAGCAGTGACCCGACAGGGGAGAAAAACATTCAGTACTTC
CASSDPTGEKNIQYF
>TRBD1|TRBJ2-4|-|TRBV5-4
TGTGCCAGCAGCCCCGGGACAGGGGGAAACATTCAGTACTTC
CASSPGTGGNIQYF
>-|TRBJ2-7|-|TRBV27
TGTGCCAGCCGTAGACAGTCTGGGGAGCAGTACTTC
CASRRQSGEQYF
>-|TRBJ2-7|-|TRBV9
TGTGCCAGCAATCAACAGGCAACCTACGAGCAGTACTTC
CASNQQATYEQYF
>TRBD1|TRBJ2-3|-|TRBV6-6
TGTGCCAGCAGTTACTCGCTAGGGGGCGGGGATACGCAGTATTTT
CASSYSLGGGDTQYF
>TRBD1|TRBJ2-7|-|TRBV4-3
TGCGCCAGCAGCGCGTCCGGGACAGGTGAATCCTACGAGCAGTACTTC
CASSASGTGESYEQYF
>TRBD1|TRBJ1-1|-|TRBV5-1
TGCGCCAGCAGCGTACAGGGGGGCACTGAAGCTTTCTTT
CASSVQGGTEAFF
>TRBD1|TRBJ2-3|-|TRBV7-6
TGTGCCAGCAGCCGAGAGGGGGACAGGGGATCAGATACGCAGTATTTT
CASSREGDRGSDTQYF
>TRBD1|TRBJ1-2|-|TRBV6-6
TGTGCCAGCAGTTATCACCAGGGGGCTAACTATGGCTACACCTTC
CASSYHQGANYGYTF
>-|TRBJ2-7|-|TRBV4-3
TGCGCCAGCAGCCGACACCACGGGCGTGGACTCCGCTACGAGCAGTACTTC
CASSRHHGRGLRYEQYF
>-|TRBJ2-7|-|TRBV21-1
TGTGCCACTGACAGGGTGATCAGCGAGCAGTACTTC
CATDRVISEQYF